A single sample is the source of the 26 T cell receptor beta chains below, sequenced in a study of PD-L1 blockade in urothelial cancer. The protocol was immunoSEQ multiplex PCR, while the TCRdb copy is restricted to in-frame clones and leaves out a portion. This sample has over 35,000 clones, with 91% found just once. Stated time point: pretreatment peripheral blood. The sample here was PBMCs, taken around atezolizumab (anti-PD-L1) treatment. These receptors were taken from a woman in her sixties with urothelial cancer.

The chain has TRBV2 and TRBJ2-1; D remains ambiguous. The CDR3 is 11 residues long. The V end was cut by 5 bases, the J end by 9 bases, with 8 bases between. From germline, CDR1 is SNHLY and CDR2 FYNNEI. The DNA for the CDR3 is TGTGCCAGCAGTCTTTGGAGTGAGCAGTTCTTC. It yields the protein CASSLWSEQFF.

The rearrangement links TRBV19 to TRBJ1-5, with a weak D call TRBD1 (6 bases). Trimming stripped 3 bases from V and 0 bases from J, with 15 bases between. Per the germline V gene, CDR1 is LNHDA and CDR2 is SQIVND (reference sequence). CDR3 size: 17 residues. CDR3 protein: CASSMERDTYSNQPQHF. The DNA of the CDR3 is TGTGCCAGTAGTATGGAACGGGACACCTATAGCAATCAGCCCCAGCATTTT.

The chain uses TRBV6-1 and TRBJ2-5, with TRBD1 identical over 8 bases. Germline V gene lookup returns CDR1 MNHNS and CDR2 SASEGT. This CDR3 region has 14 residues. V lost 5 bases, J lost 2 bases, and 4 bases stayed unmatched. CDR3 nucleotides: TGTGCCAGCAGTCCAGACAGGGGTCAAGAGACCCAGTACTTC. This codes for CASSPDRGQETQYF.

The chain uses TRBV19 and TRBJ1-5, with 8 bases aligning to TRBD1. The germline V gene encodes CDR1 LNHDA and CDR2 SQIVND (reference sequence). The trim removed 10 bases at V and 2 bases at J, leaving 16 bases unmatched. The CDR3 totals 17 residues. The CDR3 DNA is TGTGCCACCGAGCCACAAGTATACAGGGGGGGCAATCAGCCCCAGCATTTT. Amino acids: CATEPQVYRGGNQPQHF.

The chain uses TRBV28 and TRBJ2-7; D perhaps matches TRBD1 (5 bases). The CDR3 extends over 15 amino acids. Trimming took 4 bases from V and 6 from J, leaving 19 bases between them. CDR1 MDHEN and CDR2 SYDVKM come from the germline V gene. CDR3 sequence: CASSWLEGVTPEQYF. The DNA of the CDR3 is TGTGCCAGCAGTTGGCTTGAAGGGGTGACACCCGAGCAGTACTTC. Combining the CDR3 with reference TRBV28 and TRBJ2-7 gives the whole variable domain DVKVTQSSRYLVKRTGEKVFLECVQDMDHENMFWYRQDPGLGLRLIYFSYDVKMKEKGDIPEGYSVSREKKERFSLILESASTNQTSMYLCASSWLEGVTPEQYFGPGTRLTVT.

V is TRBV7-9 and J is TRBJ1-2; 11 bases match TRBD1. V was clipped by 3 bases and J by 5 bases; unmatched bases: 5. The V gene's germline CDR1 is SEHNR and CDR2 FQNEAQ (reference sequence). CDR3 length: 15 residues. CDR3 coding DNA: TGTGCCAGCAGCTTGTCGGGACAGGGGGTATATGGCTACACCTTC. It specifies CASSLSGQGVYGYTF.

Only one count was recorded for this clone. The chain couples TRBV10-2 to TRBJ2-7; 10 positions agree with TRBD1. This CDR3 is built from 13 residues. Trimming took 7 bases from V and 3 from J; bases not matched to a gene: 3. CDR1 is WSHSY, CDR2 SAAADI, per germline. Here the CDR3 DNA reads TGCGCCAGCACTAGGACAGGGGGCTACGAGCAGTACTTC. It translates to CASTRTGGYEQYF.

The chain combines TRBV6-5 with TRBJ1-3; 7 bases align to TRBD1. Germline V gene lookup returns CDR1 MNHEY and CDR2 SVGAGI. Trimming removed 4 bases from V and 0 bases from J; junction bases left unmatched: 6. CDR3 length: 16 amino acids. The CDR3, as DNA: TGTGCCAGCAGTTCGACGACAGGGATCTCTGGAAACACCATATATTTT. Its protein product is CASSSTTGISGNTIYF.

This sequence joins TRBV25-1 and TRBJ1-2; 9 nucleotides align to TRBD1. CDR3 length equals 14 residues. The germline gives CDR1 MGHDK, CDR2 SYGVNS. V lost 5 bases, J lost 8 bases, and 9 bases stayed unmatched. In nucleotides, the CDR3 is TGTGCCAGCAGTACCTACGGGGACAGGGACGGCTACACCTTC. It is translated as CASSTYGDRDGYTF.

This chain links TRBV4-2 with TRBJ2-4, with 12 bases identical to TRBD2. This CDR3 comprises 20 residues. Germline V lookup: CDR1 LGHNA, CDR2 YNFKEQ. J lost 0 bases, V lost 0 bases, and 9 bases had no gene match. The CDR3 spells CASSQDSAAGLAGAKNIQYF. Here the CDR3 DNA reads TGTGCCAGCAGCCAAGATTCCGCGGCGGGACTAGCGGGAGCCAAAAACATTCAGTACTTC.

The V and J genes are TRBV6-5 and TRBJ1-3; no definite D call. The germline V gene has CDR1 MNHEY and CDR2 SVGAGI. The CDR3 has 14 amino acids. V was cut by 7 bases and J by 0 bases, with 10 bases left in between. For the CDR3, the DNA is TGTGCCAGCAAGAAAACTATCTCTGGAAACACCATATATTTT. Protein: CASKKTISGNTIYF.

The chain uses TRBV11-2 and TRBJ2-1, with TRBD2 matching over 8 bases. This CDR3 contains 15 residues. The V segment lost 5 bases and the J segment 4 bases; nucleotides outside the gene matches: 7. Germline values: CDR1 SGHAT, CDR2 FQNNGV. CDR3 coding DNA: TGTGCCAGCAGCATTAGGCAGCGGGAGTACAATGAGCAGTTCTTC. It translates to CASSIRQREYNEQFF.

This chain joins TRBV27 and TRBJ1-6; D is undetermined. V lost 0 bases and J 5 bases, leaving 8 bases between the germline ends. The CDR3 contains 15 residues. The V gene's germline CDR1 is MNHEY and CDR2 SMNVEV (reference sequence). The CDR3 nucleotides read TGTGCCAGCAGTTTATCGGTCCAGAATAATTCACCCCTCCACTTT. It is translated as CASSLSVQNNSPLHF.

The table lists this clone with a count of one. The V call is TRBV7-9, the J call TRBJ2-7, with D perhaps TRBD2 (5 bases). The length of the CDR3 is 15 residues. From germline, CDR1 is SEHNR and CDR2 FQNEAQ (reference sequence). V was trimmed by 5 bases and J by 2 bases, leaving 16 bases between them. This CDR3 reads CASSPLSGKAYEQYF. The DNA of the CDR3 is TGTGCCAGCAGCCCCCTCAGCGGCAAAGCCTACGAGCAGTACTTC.

This CDR3 is CASSLAMAGGINGYTF. The CDR3 DNA is TGTGCCAGCAGTTTGGCCATGGCTGGGGGGATTAATGGCTACACCTTC. This rearrangement joins TRBV27 to TRBJ1-2; D might be TRBD1 (5 bases). V lost 3 bases and J 6 bases, leaving 20 bases between the germline ends. Per the germline V gene, CDR1 is MNHEY and CDR2 is SMNVEV (reference sequence). CDR3 length: 16 residues.

The gene calls are TRBV2 and TRBJ1-5; D not certain. The germline gives CDR1 SNHLY, CDR2 FYNNEI. The CDR3 runs to 13 residues. Trimming stripped 6 bases from V and 5 bases from J, with 11 bases between. The CDR3 region has the DNA TGTGCCAGCAGCCTGAGTCTTGATCAGCCCCAGCATTTT. This translates into CASSLSLDQPQHF. The full variable domain, completed using reference TRBV2 and TRBJ1-5, is EPEVTQTPSHQVTQMGQEVILRCVPISNHLYFYWYRQILGQKVEFLVSFYNNEISEKSEIFDDQFSVERPDGSNFTLKIRSTKLEDSAMYFCASSLSLDQPQHFGDGTRLSIL.

The CDR3 DNA reads TGTGCCAGCACCTCTAGCGGGAGTGACTACAATGAGCAGTTCTTC. It specifies CASTSSGSDYNEQFF. V usage is TRBV6-5 and J usage is TRBJ2-1; 10 bases are shared with TRBD2. The CDR3 loop spans 15 amino acids. Trimming removed 7 bases from V and 3 bases from J; junction bases left unmatched: 6. Germline values: CDR1 MNHEY, CDR2 SVGAGI.

The chain employs TRBV10-2 and TRBJ1-4; no clear D gene. Germline loops: CDR1 WSHSY, CDR2 SAAADI. The CDR3 length is 14 residues. V was trimmed by 6 bases and J by 7 bases, leaving 15 bases between them. CDR3 sequence (DNA): TGCGCCAGCAGGAGGGCAGCGACCGGTGAAAAACTGTTTTTT. This sequence encodes CASRRAATGEKLFF.

The CDR3 protein is CASIRTGNYNEQFF. The DNA of the CDR3 is TGTGCCAGCATCCGGACAGGGAACTACAATGAGCAGTTCTTC. This rearrangement joins TRBV27 to TRBJ2-1; 8 positions match TRBD1. Looked up from germline, CDR1 is MNHEY and CDR2 is SMNVEV (reference sequence). The CDR3 totals 14 residues. Trimming took 7 bases from V and 3 from J; bases not matched to a gene: 5.

The chain links TRBV7-9 to TRBJ2-5; 8 nucleotides line up with TRBD2. The CDR3 is made up of 15 amino acids. The germline CDR1 and CDR2 sequences are SEHNR and FQNEAQ (reference sequence). V shed 2 bases, J shed 7 bases, and the junction held 9 bases outside the gene matches. CDR3 loop: CASSLKPAGEGTQYF. The CDR3, as DNA: TGTGCCAGCAGCTTAAAGCCAGCGGGAGAGGGGACCCAGTACTTC.

V usage is TRBV25-1 and J usage is TRBJ2-7; 10 bases fit TRBD2. V shed 1 base, J shed 4 bases, and the junction held 4 bases outside the gene matches. The CDR3 length is 15 residues. CDR1 and CDR2 from the germline V gene are MGHDK and SYGVNS. The CDR3 DNA reads TGTGCCAGCAGTGAATTACTAGCGGGAACTTACGAGCAGTACTTC. This sequence encodes CASSELLAGTYEQYF.

This clone was detected only a few times. The rearrangement joins TRBV28 to TRBJ1-1; 7 nucleotides line up with TRBD1. The CDR3 contains 15 residues. Per the germline V gene, CDR1 is MDHEN and CDR2 is SYDVKM. Trimming removed 7 bases from V and 2 bases from J; junction bases left unmatched: 10. DNA of the CDR3: TGTGCCAGCAAGAACGGACAGGTCCTAAACACTGAAGCTTTCTTT. Translation gives CASKNGQVLNTEAFF.

This clone occurred once. The rearrangement uses TRBV27 and TRBJ1-5; D not certain. This CDR3 has 13 amino acids. The V end lost 8 bases, the J end lost 3 bases, and 11 bases lay between the germline ends. Germline V gene data show CDR1 as MNHEY and CDR2 as SMNVEV (reference sequence). This CDR3 reads CASSPMFNQPQHF. The CDR3 nucleotides are TGTGCCAGCTCACCTATGTTCAATCAGCCCCAGCATTTT.

The genes are TRBV27 and TRBJ1-3; no firm D call. CDR1 is MNHEY, CDR2 SMNVEV, per germline (reference sequence). This CDR3 is 15 amino acids long. V was clipped by 4 bases and J by 8 bases, with 18 bases between them. The CDR3 region has the DNA TGTGCCAGCAGTTCAATGGTAGACACGGGATACACCATATATTTT. This sequence encodes CASSSMVDTGYTIYF.

This clone showed up just once. The chain carries TRBV6-4 and TRBJ2-3, with 11 bases aligning to TRBD2. Germline CDR1 MRHNA, CDR2 SNTAGT. J was trimmed by 6 bases and V by 2 bases; bases with no gene match: 10. The CDR3 runs 17 residues. CDR3 amino acids: CASSDEHSGRASDTQYF. Written as DNA, the CDR3 is TGTGCCAGCAGTGACGAACATAGCGGGAGGGCCTCGGATACGCAGTATTTT.

J is TRBJ2-2 and V is TRBV27; D remains unclear. This CDR3 comprises 12 residues. Trimming cost V 8 bases and J 3 bases, with 7 bases left between them. Germline V gene sequence: CDR1 MNHEY, CDR2 SMNVEV (reference sequence). In DNA form, the CDR3 reads TGTGCCAGCGGCCCCGACACCGGGGAGCTGTTTTTT. Amino acid sequence: CASGPDTGELFF.